This TCR beta chain was recovered during a study of human T cells and chemical hapten exposure. Across the study: Patches that contained 0.01% DPC were applied to the upper back and read at 6 days.

Time point here: patch test 3, about 24 weeks after DPC sensitization. Treatment of the sample: therapeutic diphenylcyclopropenone sensitization with weekly scalp DPC. TCRdb ran MiXCR on the RACE reads and lists one entry per CDR3 protein. This repertoire shows about 30,000 distinct CDR3 sequences, 5% to 6.5% found once; its top ten account for 4.5% to 6.5%. Study conclusions and caveats: Among expanded TCRs, significantly more large CDR3 similarity clusters formed than among controls. Patch test score was positively correlated with the counts of TCRs that had expanded at PT1.

In its sample, this clonotype was seen many times. Its antigen remains unidentified. The CDR3 loop spans 14 amino acids. In germline, CDR1 is SGHRS, CDR2 YFSETQ. Unmatched junction bases numbered 5, after V lost 0 bases and J lost 5 bases. This sequence originates from a man younger than 45 with alopecia areata. Some clones in this sample may be carry-over from other donors' samples. The source material was whole blood, sampled in connection with sensitization to the hapten diphenylcyclopropenone (DPC). The chain couples TRBV5-1 to TRBJ2-7; 7 nucleotides match TRBD1. CDR3 sequence (DNA): TGCGCCAGCAGCTTGGCACAGGGGCACCACGAGCAGTACTTC. Protein product: CASSLAQGHHEQYF.